This is a list of T cell receptor beta chains from one sample in a study of T cell responses to AZD1222 COVID-19 vaccine. Using immunoSEQ multiplex PCR, the repertoire was profiled, and TCRdb retains in-frame clones only, with some absent. The sample consists of tens of thousands of clones, roughly 86% of them appearing once. This material consisted of peripheral blood, taken 28 days after the second AZD1222 dose. These receptors came from an adult who received the AZD1222 COVID-19 vaccine. Both conserved end residues are part of each CDR3. A D gene is named only where the DNA matches it firmly. Only some rows state a clone size, as once, few, many or a class for expanded clones.

cdr3_length d_call clone_size j_call v_call cdr3_aa cdr3_nt
14 TRBD1 - TRBJ1-5 TRBV6-5 CASRTGGPNQPQHF TGTGCCAGCAGGACAGGGGGCCCCAATCAGCCCCAGCATTTT
16 TRBD2 - TRBJ2-1 TRBV3-1/TRBV3-2 CASSPREAGGDNEQFF TGTGCCAGCAGCCCGAGGGAAGCGGGAGGGGACAATGAGCAGTTCTTC
15 TRBD1 - TRBJ1-1 TRBV9 CASSLGQGVNTEAFF TGTGCCAGCAGCCTAGGACAGGGTGTGAACACTGAAGCTTTCTTT
18 TRBD2 - TRBJ2-1 TRBV29-1 CSVEDFQAGTRPYNEQFF TGCAGCGTTGAAGATTTCCAAGCGGGAACCCGCCCATACAATGAGCAGTTCTTC
14 - few TRBJ2-6 TRBV7-9 CASSFLWEANVLTF TGTGCCAGCAGCTTCCTTTGGGAGGCCAACGTCCTGACTTTC
15 - - TRBJ2-2 TRBV6-4 CASSDVGTPTGELFF TGTGCCAGCAGTGACGTAGGGACACCGACCGGGGAGCTGTTTTTT
13 - few TRBJ2-2 TRBV24-1 CAIRSPNTGELFF TGTGCCATCCGAAGCCCGAACACCGGGGAGCTGTTTTTT
13 - - TRBJ2-2 TRBV7-8 CASSHTGTGELFF TGTGCCAGCAGCCATACAGGGACCGGGGAGCTGTTTTTT
14 - - TRBJ1-1 TRBV20-1 CSASRGFKNTEAFF TGCAGTGCTAGTAGGGGGTTTAAGAACACTGAAGCTTTCTTT
18 TRBD2 - TRBJ2-1 TRBV7-3 CASSKTSGSFSSYNEQFF TGTGCCAGCAGCAAGACTAGCGGGAGTTTTAGCTCCTACAATGAGCAGTTCTTC
15 - - TRBJ1-6 TRBV5-1 CASSSGDLPNSPLHF TGCGCCAGCAGCTCGGGCGACCTCCCCAATTCACCCCTCCACTTT
17 TRBD2 - TRBJ2-1 TRBV7-8 CASSLSRTSGSTDEQFF TGTGCCAGCAGCTTATCCCGGACTAGCGGGAGTACGGATGAGCAGTTCTTC
14 TRBD2 - TRBJ2-3 TRBV5-1 CASNLAGGLDTQYF TGCGCCAGCAACCTAGCGGGAGGGCTGGATACGCAGTATTTT
15 TRBD2 - TRBJ2-5 TRBV11-1 CASSPRLAGGETQYF TGTGCCAGCAGCCCGCGACTAGCGGGAGGAGAGACCCAGTACTTC
14 TRBD1 - TRBJ2-7 TRBV3-1/TRBV3-2 CASSQWRDRDEQYF TGTGCCAGCAGCCAATGGAGGGACAGGGACGAGCAGTACTTC
13 - once TRBJ1-1 TRBV10-3 CAISERGGTEAFF TGTGCCATCAGTGAAAGGGGAGGGACTGAAGCTTTCTTT
14 - - TRBJ2-7 TRBV5-4 CASSSTERLYEQYF TGTGCCAGCAGCTCCACTGAAAGGTTATACGAGCAGTACTTC
15 - many TRBJ2-3 TRBV6-2/TRBV6-3 CASSHEGRPTDTQYF TGTGCCAGCAGTCACGAGGGCCGCCCTACAGATACGCAGTATTTT
15 - - TRBJ2-7 TRBV21-1 CASSKKWDSFYEQYF TGTGCCAGCAGCAAAAAGTGGGACAGTTTCTACGAGCAGTACTTC
17 TRBD2 - TRBJ2-5 TRBV3-1/TRBV3-2 CASSQGQASGRKETQYF TGTGCCAGCAGCCAAGGTCAGGCTAGCGGGAGGAAAGAGACCCAGTACTTC
15 TRBD1 - TRBJ2-7 TRBV15 CATSRDTGGSYEQYF TGTGCCACCAGCAGAGATACAGGGGGCTCCTACGAGCAGTACTTC
14 TRBD2 - TRBJ2-7 TRBV3-1/TRBV3-2 CASSTTSGSYEQYF TGTGCCAGCAGCACGACTAGCGGGAGCTACGAGCAGTACTTC
15 TRBD1 once TRBJ2-5 TRBV7-2 CASSTTGAPQETQYF TGTGCCAGCAGCACGACAGGGGCCCCGCAAGAGACCCAGTACTTC
13 - - TRBJ2-7 TRBV11-2 CASSLFPTYEQYF TGTGCCAGCAGCTTATTTCCAACCTACGAGCAGTACTTC
13 - - TRBJ2-3 TRBV7-8 CASSSGPLDTQYF TGTGCCAGCAGCTCGGGACCCCTCGACACGCAGTATTTT
20 TRBD2 - TRBJ2-7 TRBV29-1 CSVVGQGIWTSGRASYEQYF TGCAGCGTTGTAGGACAGGGGATTTGGACTAGCGGGAGGGCCTCCTACGAGCAGTACTTC
15 TRBD1 - TRBJ2-7 TRBV7-2 CASSQNQGAPYEQYF TGTGCCAGCAGCCAAAATCAGGGGGCCCCCTACGAGCAGTACTTC
15 - - TRBJ1-1 TRBV2 CASTTGPGINTEAFF TGTGCCAGCACCACAGGTCCAGGGATAAACACTGAAGCTTTCTTT
14 - - TRBJ2-7 TRBV29-1 CSVTSGGRTYEQYF TGCAGCGTGACGAGCGGAGGAAGAACCTACGAGCAGTACTTC
14 - - TRBJ2-7 TRBV4-1 CASSQLEATYEQYF TGCGCCAGCAGCCAACTAGAGGCTACCTACGAGCAGTACTTC
14 - - TRBJ2-2 TRBV29-1 CSVGAGSGTGELFF TGCAGCGTTGGGGCAGGGAGTGGGACCGGGGAGCTGTTTTTT
14 - - TRBJ2-3 TRBV9 CASRALGPTDTQYF TGTGCCAGCAGAGCGCTAGGACCCACAGATACGCAGTATTTT
16 - - TRBJ2-3 TRBV7-2 CASSLSGGSRTDTQYF TGTGCCAGCAGCTTATCGGGCGGAAGCCGTACAGATACGCAGTATTTT
13 - - TRBJ2-7 TRBV29-1 CSVCVRSGFEQYF TGCAGCGTCTGCGTCAGGAGCGGTTTCGAGCAGTACTTC
13 - - TRBJ1-2 TRBV7-9 CASSSDRMYGYTF TGTGCCAGCAGCTCAGACAGGATGTATGGCTACACCTTC
15 - - TRBJ1-5 TRBV20-1 CSASPAGEVGQPQHF TGCAGTGCTAGTCCAGCAGGGGAAGTCGGTCAGCCCCAGCATTTT
15 - once TRBJ2-2 TRBV9 CASTRSLDGTGELFF TGTGCCAGCACCCGTTCTCTGGATGGCACCGGGGAGCTGTTTTTT
14 - - TRBJ2-5 TRBV6-5 CASSSTGWQETQYF TGTGCCAGCAGCTCCACAGGGTGGCAAGAGACCCAGTACTTC
15 TRBD1 - TRBJ2-1 TRBV11-3 CASSPGTGVLNEQFF TGTGCCAGCAGTCCCGGGACAGGGGTACTCAATGAGCAGTTCTTC
12 - - TRBJ1-5 TRBV18 CASSPFGQPQHF TGTGCCAGCTCACCATTCGGTCAGCCCCAGCATTTT
13 TRBD1 - TRBJ1-2 TRBV12-5 CASGLSHRGGYTF TGTGCTAGTGGTTTGTCCCACAGGGGCGGCTACACCTTC
14 - - TRBJ1-1 TRBV5-1 CASSLSRVSTEAFF TGCGCCAGCAGCTTGAGCAGGGTGAGCACTGAAGCTTTCTTT